One and the same sample provided the 32 T cell receptor beta chains below, sequenced in a study of identical twins. A single record per CDR3 protein comes from TCRdb applying MiXCR to the 5' RACE reads. The sample shows roughly 1,500,000 distinct CDR3 sequences, under 35% of them seen only once. Sequenced input: cord blood. The receptors derive from a newborn girl in good health.

This clonotype has just a few counts. The chain employs TRBV9 and TRBJ2-1; the match to TRBD2 covers 10 bases. The length of the CDR3 is 14 residues. CDR1 is SGDLS and CDR2 is YYNGEE in the germline V gene. V lost 9 bases to trimming and J lost 3 bases; unmatched junction nucleotides: 6. In nucleotides, the CDR3 is TGTGCCACCACCGGGACTAGCGTCTACAATGAGCAGTTCTTC. Protein sequence: CATTGTSVYNEQFF.

This clonotype was counted only a few times. This chain joins TRBV4-2 and TRBJ2-3; 12 bases line up with TRBD2. The CDR3 contains 16 residues. V dropped 5 bases and J dropped 2; count of bases not matched to a gene: 5. In germline, CDR1 is LGHNA, CDR2 YNFKEQ. As DNA, the CDR3 is TGTGCCAGCAGCGAAGGACTAGCGGGGACCACAGATACGCAGTATTTT. This encodes CASSEGLAGTTDTQYF.

The chain couples TRBV20-1 to TRBJ2-7, with 9 positions matching TRBD1. The trim removed 5 bases at V and 1 base at J, leaving 6 bases unmatched. The CDR3 loop spans 14 amino acids. Germline V gene data show CDR1 as DFQATT and CDR2 as SNEGSKA (reference sequence). The CDR3 DNA follows: TGCAGTGCTGTGACAGGGGGAAGTTCCTACGAGCAGTACTTC. It is translated as CSAVTGGSSYEQYF.

In this sample, this clonotype turned up a few times. The genes are TRBV3-1 and TRBJ2-5, with 10 positions matching TRBD2. J gave up 4 bases and V 0 bases, and 11 bases lay outside the gene matches. CDR1 is LGHDT and CDR2 is YNNKEL in the germline V gene (reference sequence). The CDR3 runs 18 residues. The CDR3 sequence: CASSQDSLAGVVGETQYF. The CDR3 DNA reads TGTGCCAGCAGCCAAGATTCCCTAGCGGGAGTGGTAGGAGAGACCCAGTACTTC.

The chain uses TRBV11-2 and TRBJ1-2, with unresolved D. The CDR3 loop spans 14 amino acids. V was pared by 0 bases and J by 4 bases, with 9 bases between. The germline gives CDR1 SGHAT, CDR2 FQNNGV. CDR3 region: CASSLEGFGYGYTF. Here the CDR3 DNA reads TGTGCCAGCAGCTTAGAGGGGTTCGGCTATGGCTACACCTTC.

This clonotype was seen ten or more times. The chain links TRBV10-3 to TRBJ2-5, with D perhaps being TRBD1 or TRBD2 (5 bases each). Germline V gene data show CDR1 as ENHRY and CDR2 as SYGVKD. V was cut by 8 bases and J by 0 bases, with 7 bases left in between. The CDR3 consists of 12 residues. CDR3 DNA sequence: TGTGCCATCGGGGGACACCAAGAGACCCAGTACTTC. Protein sequence: CAIGGHQETQYF.

J is TRBJ1-1 and V is TRBV27, with D unclear. V lost 5 bases to trimming and J lost 4 bases, with 11 bases between them. This CDR3 has 13 residues. Germline V gene data show CDR1 as MNHEY and CDR2 as SMNVEV (reference sequence). The CDR3 protein is CASSPSVLTEAFF. The DNA of the CDR3 is TGTGCCAGCAGTCCCTCAGTGCTCACTGAAGCTTTCTTT.

The chain carries TRBV11-1 and TRBJ2-1, with D possibly matching TRBD1 (6 bases). The CDR3 has 15 residues. Trimming took 0 bases from V and 4 from J, leaving 10 bases between them. The germline V gene has CDR1 SGHAT and CDR2 FQDESV (reference sequence). The CDR3: CASSLAGQPYNEQFF. The CDR3 nucleotides read TGTGCCAGCAGCTTAGCGGGACAACCTTACAATGAGCAGTTCTTC.

Comments on this clonotype: This may come from a read error, since a much larger clone is one base off. The chain recombines TRBV6-5 with TRBJ2-7; TRBD2 aligns across 10 bases. The V gene end was trimmed by 4 bases and the J gene end by 7 bases; junction bases not matched to a gene: 10. This CDR3 contains 15 residues. Germline CDR1 MNHEY, CDR2 SVGAGI. The CDR3 nucleotides read TGTGCCAGCAGTTTCCTAGCGGGAGCCTACAATGAGCAGTACTTC. Translation gives CASSFLAGAYNEQYF.

This clonotype was detected ten times or more. The V call is TRBV7-2, the J call TRBJ2-1; TRBD2 matches at 8 bases. CDR1 SGHTA and CDR2 FQGNSA come from the germline V gene. With V trimmed by 1 base and J by 3 bases, 2 bases remained unmatched. The length of the CDR3 is 15 residues. CDR3 bases: TGTGCCAGCAGCTTAGTAGGGACTAGCTACAATGAGCAGTTCTTC. This codes for CASSLVGTSYNEQFF.

This clonotype was seen a handful of times. The chain has TRBV7-9 and TRBJ2-1; 8 bases match TRBD2. CDR1 and CDR2 from the germline V gene are SEHNR and FQNEAQ (reference sequence). Trimming took 2 bases from V and 4 from J; bases not matched to a gene: 7. The CDR3 length is 16 residues. The CDR3 coding sequence is TGTGCCAGCAGCTTAACCCTAGCGGGCCTTTACAATGAGCAGTTCTTC. Protein: CASSLTLAGLYNEQFF. The full variable domain, in which reference TRBV7-9 and TRBJ2-1 provide the parts outside the CDR3, is DTGVSQNPRHKITKRGQNVTFRCDPISEHNRLYWYRQTLGQGPEFLTYFQNEAQLEKSRLLSDRFSAERPKGSFSTLEIQRTEQGDSAMYLCASSLTLAGLYNEQFFGPGTRLTVL.

Worth noting for this clonotype: An end of the junction differs from the germline gene, which may be a read error. This chain's CDR3 is CSVSGQGYSEQFF. CDR3 nucleotides: TGCAGTGTCTCGGGACAGGGGTACAGTGAGCAGTTCTTC. The chain joins TRBV20-1 to TRBJ2-1; 10 bases agree with TRBD1. CDR1 is DFQATT and CDR2 is SNEGSKA in the germline V gene (reference sequence). This CDR3 spans 13 amino acids.

A few counts support this clonotype. This chain links TRBV20-1 with TRBJ1-4; 9 bases map to TRBD1. CDR3 length: 14 amino acids. CDR1 DFQATT and CDR2 SNEGSKA come from the germline V gene (reference sequence). The V and J ends lost 3 bases and 8 bases, in that order; junction bases with no gene match: 7. CDR3 DNA: TGCAGTGCTAGTCGAGGGACAGGGAGGGAAAAACTGTTTTTT. As protein: CSASRGTGREKLFF.

In its sample, this clonotype was seen a few times. This rearrangement joins TRBV2 to TRBJ2-7; possible D gene TRBD1, 6 bases. V was cut by 6 bases and J by 4 bases, with 13 bases left in between. In germline, CDR1 is SNHLY, CDR2 FYNNEI. CDR3 length: 13 residues. The DNA of the CDR3 is TGTGCCAGCAGGCTCCTCCAGGGGTACGAGCAGTACTTC. Protein product: CASRLLQGYEQYF.

This clonotype was observed many times. Written as DNA, the CDR3 is TGTGCCAGCAGCGTAGCTACGAGGATGGATACGCAGTATTTT. It encodes CASSVATRMDTQYF. The chain joins TRBV9 to TRBJ2-3; D gene uncertain. Germline CDR1 SGDLS, CDR2 YYNGEE. Trimming removed 0 bases from V and 6 bases from J, with 11 bases in between. CDR3 size: 14 residues.

This clonotype was recorded a few times. The chain recombines TRBV12-3 or TRBV12-4 with TRBJ2-5; the match to TRBD2 covers 10 bases. The CDR3 is 14 residues long. The junction had 5 bases not matched to a gene; V was cut back by 6 bases and J by 4 bases. DNA for the CDR3: TGTGCCAGCAGACCAAGCGGGAGGGTAGAGACCCAGTACTTC. Translation: CASRPSGRVETQYF.

This clonotype was observed at least ten times. The chain joins TRBV5-1 to TRBJ2-3; 8 positions agree with TRBD2. Germline V gene sequence: CDR1 SGHRS, CDR2 YFSETQ. V lost 1 base to trimming and J lost 1 base; unmatched junction nucleotides: 5. The CDR3 sequence is 16 residues long. The CDR3: CASSLKLAGRTDTQYF. The CDR3 DNA sequence: TGCGCCAGCAGCTTGAAGCTAGCGGGTCGCACAGATACGCAGTATTTT. The full variable domain, rest sourced from reference TRBV5-1 and TRBJ2-3, is KAGVTQTPRYLIKTRGQQVTLSCSPISGHRSVSWYQQTPGQGLQFLFEYFSETQRNKGNFPGRFSGRQFSNSRSEMNVSTLELGDSALYLCASSLKLAGRTDTQYFGPGTRLTVL.

The chain recombines TRBV25-1 with TRBJ2-1; 8 bases fit TRBD2. From germline, CDR1 is MGHDK and CDR2 SYGVNS. Trimming cost V 3 bases and J 4 bases; bases outside gene matches: 5. The CDR3 has 15 amino acids. CDR3 residues: CASSDRAGDYNEQFF. Here the CDR3 DNA reads TGTGCCAGCAGTGACCGAGCGGGAGATTACAATGAGCAGTTCTTC.

The chain has TRBV21-1 and TRBJ2-7; the D call TRBD1 from the table was never checked on the DNA. TRBJ2-5 matches the DNA end more closely, so the J call is doubtful. TRBV21-1 has pseudogene status. This CDR3 has 17 residues. This CDR3 is CASSPRDRGQGQETQYF. CDR3 DNA: TGTGCCAGCAGCCCCCGGGACAGGGGGCAGGGGCAAGAGACCCAGTACTTC.

Only a few counts were recorded for this clonotype. The chain has TRBV7-2 and TRBJ2-7; D is perhaps TRBD1 (6 bases). Trimming stripped 3 bases from V and 1 base from J, with 16 bases between. The CDR3 is made up of 16 amino acids. Germline CDR1 reads SGHTA; CDR2 reads FQGNSA. The chain's CDR3 is CASSFEGDPISYEQYF. CDR3 DNA sequence: TGTGCCAGCAGCTTTGAGGGGGACCCCATTTCCTACGAGCAGTACTTC.

This rearrangement joins TRBV3-1 to TRBJ2-1; the D is unclear. The DNA end lines up better with TRBJ2-7; the J call may be wrong. CDR1 LGHDT and CDR2 YNNKEL come from the germline V gene (reference sequence). The CDR3 contains 11 residues. DNA for the CDR3: TGTGCCAGCAGCAACATTAATGAGCAGTACTTC. Amino acids: CASSNINEQYF.

The rearrangement uses TRBV28 and TRBJ2-7, with D possibly being TRBD2 (5 bases). CDR3 length: 15 amino acids. The germline gives CDR1 MDHEN, CDR2 SYDVKM. Trimming shortened V by 4 bases and J by 3 bases, and 16 bases separated the two germline ends. The CDR3 spells CASSSRRAGIYEQYF. DNA for the CDR3: TGTGCCAGCAGTTCCCGACGGGCCGGGATCTACGAGCAGTACTTC.

The gene calls are TRBV5-1 and TRBJ1-1; perhaps TRBD1 as D (6 bases). Trimming cost V 4 bases and J 1 base, with 14 bases left between them. Germline V gene lookup returns CDR1 SGHRS and CDR2 YFSETQ. CDR3 length: 15 amino acids. CDR3 amino acids: CASSLMGGGNTEAFF. The CDR3, as DNA: TGCGCCAGCAGCCTGATGGGGGGCGGGAACACTGAAGCTTTCTTT.

The rearrangement uses TRBV9 and TRBJ1-1; D possibly corresponds to TRBD1 (6 bases). CDR3 length equals 16 residues. Trimming removed 0 bases from V and 1 base from J, with 13 bases in between. Germline V gene sequence: CDR1 SGDLS, CDR2 YYNGEE. CDR3 sequence: CASSVGLGAENTEAFF. CDR3 nucleotides: TGTGCCAGCAGCGTAGGGTTGGGGGCAGAGAACACTGAAGCTTTCTTT.

The table lists this clonotype with a few counts. V is TRBV3-1 and J is TRBJ2-3, with 12 bases matching TRBD2. V shed 6 bases and J 2 bases; nucleotides not matched to a gene: 6. The length of the CDR3 is 16 residues. Germline values: CDR1 LGHDT, CDR2 YNNKEL (reference sequence). For the CDR3, the DNA is TGTGCCAGCAGTCCAACTAGCGGGAGGACCACAGATACGCAGTATTTT. Its protein is CASSPTSGRTTDTQYF.

This chain uses TRBV20-1 with TRBJ2-1; 7 bases align to TRBD2. The CDR3 sequence is 17 residues long. Looked up from germline, CDR1 is DFQATT and CDR2 is SNEGSKA (reference sequence). The ends lost 1 base at V and 0 bases at J; junction bases unmatched: 9. CDR3 sequence reads: CSARVLAGGFSYNEQFF. CDR3 sequence (DNA): TGCAGTGCTAGAGTCCTGGCCGGGGGGTTCTCCTACAATGAGCAGTTCTTC.

Concerning this clonotype itself: One end of the junction varies from germline; a read error may be responsible. This chain uses TRBV12-3 or TRBV12-4 with TRBJ2-3; D not resolved. CDR3 size: 14 residues. CDR3 sequence (DNA): TGCGCCAGCAGTTTACGGGTGAGTGCAGATGCGCAGTATTTT. This encodes CASSLRVSADAQYF.

The genes are TRBV12-3 or TRBV12-4 and TRBJ1-6; D is ambiguous. With 4 bases removed from V and 7 bases from J, the gap between germline ends came to 14 bases. This CDR3 comprises 15 residues. The CDR3 loop reads CASSWSAARNSPLHF. The CDR3, as DNA: TGTGCCAGCAGTTGGAGCGCGGCGCGGAATTCACCCCTCCACTTT.

V usage is TRBV9 and J usage is TRBJ1-1; 8 bases match TRBD1. The length of the CDR3 is 14 residues. V lost 3 bases and J lost 5; bases outside the gene matches: 6. Germline-derived CDR1 and CDR2 are SGDLS and YYNGEE. CDR3 coding DNA: TGTGCCAGCAGCGGACGACAGGGGAGTACTGAAGCTTTCTTT. It translates to CASSGRQGSTEAFF. The entire variable domain, with the rest obtained from reference TRBV9 and TRBJ1-1, is as follows: DSGVTQTPKHLITATGQRVTLRCSPRSGDLSVYWYQQSLDQGLQFLIQYYNGEERAKGNILERFSAQQFPDLHSELNLSSLELGDSALYFCASSGRQGSTEAFFGQGTRLTVV.

The V gene is TRBV20-1, the J gene TRBJ2-7; D gene uncertain. V lost 6 bases to trimming and J lost 3 bases, with 12 bases between them. The CDR3 has 12 amino acids. Germline CDR1 DFQATT, CDR2 SNEGSKA (reference sequence). This CDR3 is CSASSVFYEQYF. The CDR3 nucleotides read TGCAGTGCGTCCTCAGTTTTCTACGAGCAGTACTTC.

This chain links TRBV3-1 with TRBJ2-4, with D hard to call. TRBJ2-7 matches the DNA end more closely, so the J call is doubtful. Germline assignment: CDR1 LGHDT and CDR2 YNNKEL (reference sequence). This CDR3 comprises 13 residues. The CDR3 here is CASSHPPYYEQYF. DNA for the CDR3: TGTGCCAGCAGCCACCCGCCCTACTACGAGCAGTACTTC.

This CDR3 reads CASSPPGQGQKLFF. The CDR3 region has the DNA TGTGCCAGCAGCCCACCGGGACAGGGCCAAAAACTGTTTTTT. This chain links TRBV7-9 with TRBJ1-4, with 9 bases identical to TRBD1. Germline V CDR1 and CDR2: SEHNR, FQNEAQ (reference sequence). V shed 5 bases and J 9 bases; nucleotides not matched to a gene: 7. The CDR3 has 14 residues. Filled out from reference TRBV7-9 and TRBJ1-4, the complete variable domain reads DTGVSQNPRHKITKRGQNVTFRCDPISEHNRLYWYRQTLGQGPEFLTYFQNEAQLEKSRLLSDRFSAERPKGSFSTLEIQRTEQGDSAMYLCASSPPGQGQKLFFGSGTQLSVL.